The next 26 T cell receptor beta chains were all read from a single sample in a study of control samples from healthy donors and cancer patients. Profiling relied on immunoSEQ multiplex PCR, and the TCRdb table lists in-frame clones only, not all of them. Of 65,000 to 85,000 clones in the sample, roughly 89% were seen once. Sequenced material: PBMCs. These receptors all stem from a woman in her forties or fifties with colorectal cancer.

This rearrangement joins TRBV6-1 to TRBJ2-5; D could derive from TRBD1 or TRBD2 (5 bases each). Germline-derived CDR1 and CDR2 are MNHNS and SASEGT. V was pared by 1 base and J by 3 bases, with 12 bases between. There are 15 residues in the CDR3. CDR3 sequence (DNA): TGTGCCAGCAGTGAAGGGGGCGCGGGTAAAGAGACCCAGTACTTC. Translated, it gives CASSEGGAGKETQYF.

This chain links TRBV2 with TRBJ1-2; 7 nucleotides match TRBD1. This CDR3 is built from 14 residues. CDR1 is SNHLY, CDR2 FYNNEI, per germline. V was clipped by 4 bases and J by 4 bases; unmatched bases: 6. CDR3 loop: CASSALTGFYGYTF. CDR3 nucleotide sequence: TGTGCCAGCAGTGCCCTGACAGGGTTCTATGGCTACACCTTC.

Here the CDR3 reads CASSLTQSQETQYF. As DNA, the CDR3 is TGTGCCAGCAGTTTGACACAGTCCCAAGAGACCCAGTACTTC. The chain couples TRBV6-5 to TRBJ2-5; D remains unclear. This CDR3 comprises 14 residues. V lost 4 bases and J lost 1, with 10 bases in between. Germline values: CDR1 MNHEY, CDR2 SVGAGI.

The chain carries TRBV21-1 and TRBJ2-2; the D call TRBD2 from the table was never checked on the DNA. TRBV21-1 is classified as a pseudogene. This CDR3 region has 11 residues. CDR3 in amino acids: CASSNGGELFF. The CDR3 nucleotides read TGTGCCAGCAGCAACGGCGGGGAGCTGTTTTTT.

The CDR3: CASSSGSLDTQYF. The CDR3 nucleotides are TGTGCCAGCAGCTCTGGGAGTCTGGATACGCAGTATTTT. This chain joins TRBV7-9 and TRBJ2-3, with D perhaps TRBD2 (5 bases). Deletions cut 4 bases from V and 6 bases from J, with 11 bases between. CDR1 and CDR2 (germline): SEHNR, FQNEAQ (reference sequence). The CDR3 consists of 13 residues.

CDR3 sequence reads: CASSDHAGQGKNIQYF. CDR3 DNA: TGTGCCAGCAGTGACCACGCCGGACAGGGGAAAAACATTCAGTACTTC. This sequence joins TRBV6-1 and TRBJ2-4, with 9 bases aligning to TRBD1. CDR3 size: 16 residues. With V trimmed by 3 bases and J by 4 bases, 7 bases remained unmatched. The V gene's germline CDR1 is MNHNS and CDR2 SASEGT.

V is TRBV28 and J is TRBJ1-2, with D unclear. Germline V lookup: CDR1 MDHEN, CDR2 SYDVKM. The V end was cut by 1 base, the J end by 7 bases, with 7 bases between. This CDR3 has 12 amino acids. The CDR3 is CASSLSVGGYTF. The CDR3 nucleotides read TGTGCCAGCAGTTTATCGGTGGGTGGCTACACCTTC.

V usage is TRBV6-4 and J usage is TRBJ2-2; D ambiguous. Germline lookup yields CDR1 MRHNA and CDR2 SNTAGT. The CDR3 loop spans 15 amino acids. Between the trimmed V and J ends, which lost 3 bases and 3 bases, there was a span of 11 bases. CDR3 nucleotide sequence: TGTGCCAGCAGTGATGGGTCAGGCGACACCGGGGAGCTGTTTTTT. Its protein is CASSDGSGDTGELFF.

The chain joins TRBV5-1 to TRBJ1-3; 7 bases are a match to TRBD1. The germline V gene encodes CDR1 SGHRS and CDR2 YFSETQ. This CDR3 spans 15 amino acids. V was clipped by 4 bases and J by 0 bases; unmatched bases: 4. In DNA form, the CDR3 reads TGCGCCAGCAGCCAACAGGGGTTCTCTGGAAACACCATATATTTT. It encodes CASSQQGFSGNTIYF.

The DNA of the CDR3 is TGCGCCAGCAGTGTTTCAGGGGACAATCAGCCCCAGCATTTT. Translation: CASSVSGDNQPQHF. The rearrangement joins TRBV10-2 to TRBJ1-5; D might be TRBD1 (6 bases). V shed 4 bases and J shed 3 bases, with 10 bases lying between them. Per the germline V gene, CDR1 is WSHSY and CDR2 is SAAADI. CDR3 size: 14 residues.

V is TRBV18 and J is TRBJ1-5, with no clear D. This CDR3 region has 14 residues. Per the germline V gene, CDR1 is KGHSH and CDR2 is LQKENI. V gave up 2 bases and J gave up 2 bases, with 7 bases separating them. The DNA of the CDR3 is TGTGCCAGCTCACCAGGGGTGGGCAATCAGCCCCAGCATTTT. Its translation: CASSPGVGNQPQHF.

The chain carries TRBV9 and TRBJ2-5, with D perhaps assigned TRBD1 or TRBD2 (5 bases each). V lost 3 bases, J lost 5 bases, and 14 bases lay in between. The CDR3 has 14 residues. CDR1 is SGDLS, CDR2 YYNGEE, per germline. CDR3 DNA sequence: TGTGCCAGCAGCGCGCACGGGGACCCGGAGACCCAGTACTTC. As protein: CASSAHGDPETQYF.

The V call is TRBV20-1, the J call TRBJ1-6; no reliable D call. The germline V gene encodes CDR1 DFQATT and CDR2 SNEGSKA (reference sequence). The ends were cut back, 3 bases at V and 7 bases at J, with 10 bases in the middle. The CDR3 runs 13 residues. The CDR3 here is CSASRQANSPLHF. The CDR3 DNA follows: TGCAGTGCTAGTCGTCAGGCCAATTCACCCCTCCACTTT.

The chain is built from TRBV2 and TRBJ1-4; the D is unclear. The germline V and J ends were trimmed by 6 bases and 0 bases, with 14 bases remaining between them. CDR1 is SNHLY and CDR2 is FYNNEI in the germline V gene. The CDR3 covers 16 residues. The CDR3 reads CASSDVLGATNEKLFF. The DNA of the CDR3 is TGTGCCAGCAGCGATGTCCTGGGTGCAACTAATGAAAAACTGTTTTTT. The entire variable domain, with the rest obtained from reference TRBV2 and TRBJ1-4, is as follows: EPEVTQTPSHQVTQMGQEVILRCVPISNHLYFYWYRQILGQKVEFLVSFYNNEISEKSEIFDDQFSVERPDGSNFTLKIRSTKLEDSAMYFCASSDVLGATNEKLFFGSGTQLSVL.

The V and J genes are TRBV3-1 (or the pseudogene TRBV3-2) and TRBJ1-3; D gene unclear. The CDR3 totals 12 residues. Germline lookup yields CDR1 LGHDT and CDR2 YNNKEL (reference sequence). The V end was cut by 1 base, the J end by 7 bases, with 5 bases between. CDR3: CASSQVANTIYF. CDR3 DNA: TGTGCCAGCAGCCAAGTAGCGAACACCATATATTTT.

The V call is TRBV15, the J call TRBJ2-1; 7 bases are shared with TRBD2. The CDR3 runs 14 residues. V lost 3 bases, J lost 3 bases, and 2 bases stayed unmatched. Germline V gives CDR1 LNHNV, CDR2 YYDKDF (reference sequence). The DNA for the CDR3 is TGTGCCACCAGCAGCCGGACTAGCTACAATGAGCAGTTCTTC. Its translation is CATSSRTSYNEQFF.

This clone has only a few counts. This chain links TRBV3-1 (or the pseudogene TRBV3-2) with TRBJ1-3; no definite D call. CDR3 length: 18 amino acids. The germline CDR1 and CDR2 sequences are LGHDT and YNNKEL (reference sequence). With 0 bases removed from V and 0 bases from J, the gap between germline ends came to 15 bases. CDR3 sequence (DNA): TGTGCCAGCAGCCAAGATCCTAGGCATACGGGCTCTGGAAACACCATATATTTT. This translates into CASSQDPRHTGSGNTIYF.

The chain uses TRBV7-7 and TRBJ2-5; 10 nucleotides align to TRBD2. CDR1 is SSHAT, CDR2 FNYEAQ, per germline (reference sequence). The CDR3 spans 15 residues. V trimming: 5 bases; J trimming: 7 bases; junction bases outside the gene matches: 10. CDR3 bases: TGTGCCAGCAGCCTTAAGAGCGGGGGGGCCGGGACCCAGTACTTC. It translates to CASSLKSGGAGTQYF.

The gene calls are TRBV28 and TRBJ2-5, with D possibly being TRBD2 (6 bases). The CDR3 is 17 amino acids. V was trimmed by 9 bases and J by 0 bases, leaving 23 bases between them. Germline V lookup: CDR1 MDHEN, CDR2 SYDVKM. In DNA, the CDR3 is TGTGCCAGTCGGAAGATTGGGACTCGGGCGAACCAAGAGACCCAGTACTTC. Its translation: CASRKIGTRANQETQYF. Full variable domain (missing parts from reference TRBV28 and TRBJ2-5): DVKVTQSSRYLVKRTGEKVFLECVQDMDHENMFWYRQDPGLGLRLIYFSYDVKMKEKGDIPEGYSVSREKKERFSLILESASTNQTSMYLCASRKIGTRANQETQYFGPGTRLLVL.

This clone was counted between two and nine times. This chain connects TRBV6-5 to TRBJ2-7, with D perhaps matching TRBD2 (6 bases). The CDR3 covers 11 residues. V was trimmed by 6 bases and J by 7 bases, leaving 10 bases between them. Germline loops: CDR1 MNHEY, CDR2 SVGAGI. The CDR3 sequence is CASRTGEEQYV. CDR3 nucleotides: TGTGCCAGCAGAACGGGGGAGGAGCAGTACGTC.

V usage is TRBV6-1 and J usage is TRBJ1-4; tentative D call: TRBD1 (6 bases). The V gene lost 2 bases and the J gene lost 7 bases, with 23 bases spanning the gap. The CDR3 is 18 amino acids. Germline V lookup: CDR1 MNHNS, CDR2 SASEGT. The chain's CDR3 is CASSEPSRGEGWFEKLFF. In DNA, the CDR3 is TGTGCCAGCAGTGAACCGTCAAGGGGGGAGGGTTGGTTTGAAAAACTGTTTTTT.

The chain carries TRBV30 and TRBJ2-7, with D maybe TRBD1 (6 bases). Germline values: CDR1 GTSNPN, CDR2 SVGIG (reference sequence). The V and J ends lost 2 bases and 13 bases respectively, with 18 bases between them. The CDR3 is 12 residues long. In DNA, the CDR3 is TGTGCCTGGAGTTTTCCTTCCGGGACACTTTACGTC. It is translated as CAWSFPSGTLYV.

This chain links TRBV6-1 with TRBJ1-6, with D uncertain. Looked up from germline, CDR1 is MNHNS and CDR2 is SASEGT. This CDR3 is built from 16 residues. Trimming stripped 1 base from V and 4 bases from J, with 11 bases between. The CDR3 region has the DNA TGTGCCAGCAGTGAAGACGGACTGGTTTATAATTCACCCCTCCACTTT. It yields the protein CASSEDGLVYNSPLHF.

This chain connects TRBV10-3 to TRBJ2-3, with D perhaps TRBD1 (6 bases). Trimming removed 10 bases at V and 0 bases at J, with 17 bases between. This CDR3 region has 15 residues. Germline V CDR1 and CDR2: ENHRY, SYGVKD. The CDR3: CATLDRPSSTDTQYF. The CDR3 bases are TGTGCCACCTTGGACAGACCCTCTAGCACAGATACGCAGTATTTT.

Concerning this clone itself: This is likely a read error, given that the CDR3 carries no conserved phenylalanine or tryptophan at its end. The CDR3 DNA reads TGTGCCAGCAGTTACAACGGTCCAAACACCATATATCTT. Encoded protein: CASSYNGPNTIYL. This chain joins TRBV6-5 and TRBJ1-3; D gene ambiguous. V was trimmed by 2 bases and J by 6 bases, leaving 8 bases between them. CDR1 and CDR2 (germline): MNHEY, SVGAGI. CDR3 length: 13 residues.

V is TRBV4-3 and J is TRBJ2-1, with D tentatively TRBD1 (6 bases). With 4 bases removed from V and 4 bases from J, the gap between germline ends came to 17 bases. The CDR3 runs 16 residues. Germline CDR1 and CDR2: LGHNA and YSLEER. The CDR3 bases are TGCGCCAGCAGCCCAGTCCTAGGACAGTCATACAATGAGCAGTTCTTC. Its protein is CASSPVLGQSYNEQFF.